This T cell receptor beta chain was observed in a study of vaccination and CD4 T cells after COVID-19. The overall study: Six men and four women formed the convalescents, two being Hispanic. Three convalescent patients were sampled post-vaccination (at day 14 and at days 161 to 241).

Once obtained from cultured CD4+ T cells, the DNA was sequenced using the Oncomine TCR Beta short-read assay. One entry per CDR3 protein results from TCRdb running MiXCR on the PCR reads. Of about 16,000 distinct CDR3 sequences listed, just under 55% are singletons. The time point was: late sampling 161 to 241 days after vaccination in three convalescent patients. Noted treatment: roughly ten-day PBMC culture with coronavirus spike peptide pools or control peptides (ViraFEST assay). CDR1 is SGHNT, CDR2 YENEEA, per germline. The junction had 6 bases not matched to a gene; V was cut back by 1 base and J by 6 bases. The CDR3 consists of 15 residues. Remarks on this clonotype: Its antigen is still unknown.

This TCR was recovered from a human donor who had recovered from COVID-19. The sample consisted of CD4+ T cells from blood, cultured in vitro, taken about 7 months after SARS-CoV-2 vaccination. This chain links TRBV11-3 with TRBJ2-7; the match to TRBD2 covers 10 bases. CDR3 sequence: CASSLGPSGSAEQYF. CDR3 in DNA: TGTGCCAGCAGCTTAGGCCCTAGCGGGAGTGCCGAGCAGTACTTC.